This is a list of T cell receptor beta chains from one sample in a study of T cell repertoires in cytomegalovirus infection. Via MiXCR, TCRdb re-called the reads, giving one row per CDR3 protein. The data hold 230,000 or so distinct CDR3 sequences, with about a sixth observed a single time. The sample consisted of CD8+ T cells from PBMCs. These receptor sequences come from a human donor in good health (CMV status not recorded). Some clones in this sample may be carry-over from other donors' samples. CDR3s include the opening cysteine and the closing phenylalanine or tryptophan. A D gene is named only where the DNA matches it firmly. Only part of the rows carry a size: once, few, many, or a class if the clone is expanded.

V gene: TRBV6-1; J gene: TRBJ2-2; clone size: .; D gene: .; CDR3 DNA: TGTGCCAGCAGTTACGGCTCGAACACCGTGGAGCTGTTTTTT; CDR3 protein: CASSYGSNTVELFF
V gene: TRBV7-2; J gene: TRBJ1-2; clone size: few; D gene: .; CDR3 DNA: TGTGCCAGCGGCTACGAGGCTGCCTATGGCTACACCTTC; CDR3 protein: CASGYEAAYGYTF
V gene: TRBV19; J gene: TRBJ2-1; clone size: .; D gene: TRBD2; CDR3 DNA: TGTGCCAGTACTCTAGCGGGGGTTCCTAATGAGCAGTTCTTC; CDR3 protein: CASTLAGVPNEQFF
V gene: TRBV27; J gene: TRBJ2-1; clone size: few; D gene: TRBD2; CDR3 DNA: TGTGCCAGCGGGACCGGGACTAGCGTGACGGATGAGCAGTTCTTC; CDR3 protein: CASGTGTSVTDEQFF
V gene: TRBV7-9; J gene: TRBJ2-7; clone size: .; D gene: .; CDR3 DNA: TGTGCCAGCAGCTTCTGCGAGCAGTACTTC; CDR3 protein: CASSFCEQYF
V gene: TRBV7-3; J gene: TRBJ2-7; clone size: many; D gene: TRBD2; CDR3 DNA: TGTGCCAGCAGTACCGGGACTAGCGGGGTCGAGCAGTACTTC; CDR3 protein: CASSTGTSGVEQYF
V gene: TRBV15; J gene: TRBJ2-3; clone size: .; D gene: TRBD2; CDR3 DNA: TGTGCCACCAGCAGAGCAACGGGGGGAAGCACAGATACGCAGTATTTT; CDR3 protein: CATSRATGGSTDTQYF
V gene: TRBV6-6; J gene: TRBJ2-2; clone size: .; D gene: TRBD2; CDR3 DNA: TGTGCCAGCATCTTAGCGGGGGCCGGTACCGGGGAGCTGTTTTTT; CDR3 protein: CASILAGAGTGELFF
V gene: TRBV5-4; J gene: TRBJ2-1; clone size: few; D gene: .; CDR3 DNA: TGTGCCAGCCGCGGGACTTCCAATGAGCAGTTCTTC; CDR3 protein: CASRGTSNEQFF
V gene: TRBV7-9; J gene: TRBJ2-2; clone size: .; D gene: .; CDR3 DNA: TGTGCCAGCAGCTTCTATCCCCGCAGCAACACCGGGGAGCTGTTTTTT; CDR3 protein: CASSFYPRSNTGELFF
V gene: TRBV28; J gene: TRBJ2-5; clone size: .; D gene: TRBD2; CDR3 DNA: TGTGCCAGCAGTAAACTAGCGGGGGAAGAGACCCAGTACTTC; CDR3 protein: CASSKLAGEETQYF
V gene: TRBV6-5; J gene: TRBJ2-1; clone size: .; D gene: .; CDR3 DNA: TGTGCCAGCAGTTCTTCAGCGACGGCCGCCTACAATGAGCAGTTCTTC; CDR3 protein: CASSSSATAAYNEQFF
V gene: TRBV29-1; J gene: TRBJ2-1; clone size: .; D gene: .; CDR3 DNA: TGCAGCTCGAGTATTGGCATCTACAATGAGCAGTTCTTC; CDR3 protein: CSSSIGIYNEQFF
V gene: TRBV2; J gene: TRBJ1-1; clone size: .; D gene: .; CDR3 DNA: TGTGCCAGCAGTGAAAATAGCATCGACGTGGACACTGAAGCTTTCTTT; CDR3 protein: CASSENSIDVDTEAFF
V gene: TRBV27; J gene: TRBJ2-7; clone size: .; D gene: TRBD2; CDR3 DNA: TGTGCCAGCAGTTTAAGCGGGGCCTCTTCCTACGAGCAGTACTTC; CDR3 protein: CASSLSGASSYEQYF
V gene: TRBV12-3/TRBV12-4; J gene: TRBJ2-7; clone size: few; D gene: .; CDR3 DNA: TGTGCCAGCAGTTCCCCGATTACACCCTACGAGCAGTACTTC; CDR3 protein: CASSSPITPYEQYF
V gene: TRBV7-9; J gene: TRBJ2-7; clone size: few; D gene: .; CDR3 DNA: TGTGCCAGCAGCATCACTTATGTGCAGGGGAGAGGGTACGAGCAGTACTTC; CDR3 protein: CASSITYVQGRGYEQYF
V gene: TRBV15; J gene: TRBJ1-5; clone size: few; D gene: .; CDR3 DNA: TGTGCCACCAGCAGAGAAACCTACCAGCCCCAGCATTTT; CDR3 protein: CATSRETYQPQHF
V gene: TRBV7-3; J gene: TRBJ1-1; clone size: few; D gene: .; CDR3 DNA: TGTGCCAGCAGCGACGGGGTAATGAACACTGAAGCTTTCTTT; CDR3 protein: CASSDGVMNTEAFF
V gene: TRBV6-2/TRBV6-3; J gene: TRBJ2-1; clone size: .; D gene: TRBD2; CDR3 DNA: TGTGCCAGCAGTTTCAACCGACTAGCGGGGGGGTTTGATGAGCAGTTCTTC; CDR3 protein: CASSFNRLAGGFDEQFF
V gene: TRBV27; J gene: TRBJ1-1; clone size: few; D gene: TRBD1; CDR3 DNA: TGTGCCAGCAGTTTATCGCGGACAGGGAACATGAACACTGAAGCTTTCTTT; CDR3 protein: CASSLSRTGNMNTEAFF
V gene: TRBV28; J gene: TRBJ2-2; clone size: few; D gene: .; CDR3 DNA: TGTGCCAGCAGCCCGGTCAAGGGCCCCGGCACCGGGGAGCTGTTTTTT; CDR3 protein: CASSPVKGPGTGELFF
V gene: TRBV29-1; J gene: TRBJ2-1; clone size: few; D gene: TRBD1; CDR3 DNA: TGCAGCGTAAGGGACAGGGGTGTTCGCAATGAGCAGTTCTTC; CDR3 protein: CSVRDRGVRNEQFF
V gene: TRBV7-9; J gene: TRBJ2-7; clone size: many; D gene: .; CDR3 DNA: TGTGCCAGCAGCTTAGGACAGAGACCTTACGAGCAGTACTTC; CDR3 protein: CASSLGQRPYEQYF
V gene: TRBV6-2/TRBV6-3; J gene: TRBJ1-6; clone size: many; D gene: .; CDR3 DNA: TGTGCCAGCAGTTACCGCGGGAGGTGGGATTCACCCCTCCACTTT; CDR3 protein: CASSYRGRWDSPLHF
V gene: TRBV12-3/TRBV12-4; J gene: TRBJ1-1; clone size: many; D gene: TRBD1; CDR3 DNA: TGTGCCAGCAGAACAGGGGGCGGGAAGACTGAAGCTTTCTTT; CDR3 protein: CASRTGGGKTEAFF
V gene: TRBV28; J gene: TRBJ2-4; clone size: .; D gene: TRBD2; CDR3 DNA: TGTGCCAGCAGTTCAGCGGGGGCCTCCAAAAACATTCAGTACTTC; CDR3 protein: CASSSAGASKNIQYF
V gene: TRBV4-1; J gene: TRBJ2-1; clone size: .; D gene: TRBD1; CDR3 DNA: TGCGCCAGCAGCCAAGACCCGGGACAGGGATATTTCTCCTACAATGAGCAGTTCTTC; CDR3 protein: CASSQDPGQGYFSYNEQFF
V gene: TRBV6-4; J gene: TRBJ2-7; clone size: .; D gene: TRBD2; CDR3 DNA: TGTGCCAGCAGTGACGGGGCTAGCGGGGGGCCTAGCTCCTACGAGCAGTACTTC; CDR3 protein: CASSDGASGGPSSYEQYF
V gene: TRBV7-6; J gene: TRBJ2-5; clone size: many; D gene: .; CDR3 DNA: TGTGCCAGCAGCTTAGCGCTGTTCAGCCCGTCGGAGACCCAGTACTTC; CDR3 protein: CASSLALFSPSETQYF
V gene: TRBV6-5; J gene: TRBJ1-1; clone size: few; D gene: .; CDR3 DNA: TGTGCCAGCAGTTTTCGAGGCCTCACTGAAGCTTTCTTT; CDR3 protein: CASSFRGLTEAFF
V gene: TRBV4-1; J gene: TRBJ2-2; clone size: few; D gene: TRBD2; CDR3 DNA: TGCGCCAGCAGCCCAGACGCTAGCGGCCACACCGGGGAGCTGTTTTTT; CDR3 protein: CASSPDASGHTGELFF
V gene: TRBV7-8; J gene: TRBJ2-7; clone size: few; D gene: TRBD2; CDR3 DNA: TGTGCCAGCCGGACTAGCGGGAGCTACGAGCAGTACTTC; CDR3 protein: CASRTSGSYEQYF
V gene: TRBV7-9; J gene: TRBJ1-1; clone size: .; D gene: TRBD1; CDR3 DNA: TGTGCCAGCAGCTTAATAGGGGGCGAGTATGATGAAGCTTTCTTT; CDR3 protein: CASSLIGGEYDEAFF
V gene: TRBV12-3/TRBV12-4; J gene: TRBJ1-1; clone size: many; D gene: TRBD1; CDR3 DNA: TGTGCCAGCAGACTTACAGGGGTCACTGAAGCTTTCTTT; CDR3 protein: CASRLTGVTEAFF
V gene: TRBV20-1; J gene: TRBJ2-1; clone size: few; D gene: TRBD1; CDR3 DNA: TGCAGTGCCCGGACAGGGGAGGCCTACAATGAGCAGTTCTTC; CDR3 protein: CSARTGEAYNEQFF
V gene: TRBV19; J gene: TRBJ1-1; clone size: few; D gene: .; CDR3 DNA: TGTGCCAGTAGTATAACCGGGACCCCTGAAGCTTTCTTT; CDR3 protein: CASSITGTPEAFF
V gene: TRBV12-5; J gene: TRBJ2-1; clone size: few; D gene: .; CDR3 DNA: TGTGCTAGTGGTTTCTCCGGGACACCTGGGGATGAGCAGTTCTTC; CDR3 protein: CASGFSGTPGDEQFF
V gene: TRBV7-9; J gene: TRBJ1-2; clone size: .; D gene: .; CDR3 DNA: TGTGCCAGCAGCTTATATTGGTCAGGCCCTAAGACTAACTATGGCTACACCTTC; CDR3 protein: CASSLYWSGPKTNYGYTF
V gene: TRBV12-3/TRBV12-4; J gene: TRBJ1-1; clone size: .; D gene: .; CDR3 DNA: TGTGCCAGCGGCCCAGTTGAGGGGTGGTGGGAAGGGACTGAAGCTTTCTTT; CDR3 protein: CASGPVEGWWEGTEAFF
V gene: TRBV6-2/TRBV6-3; J gene: TRBJ2-7; clone size: few; D gene: TRBD1; CDR3 DNA: TGTGCCAGCAGTCGCCCCAGGACAGGGTTTAACGAGCAGTACTTC; CDR3 protein: CASSRPRTGFNEQYF
V gene: TRBV7-6; J gene: TRBJ2-1; clone size: few; D gene: .; CDR3 DNA: TGTGCCAGCAGCACCTACAGGGACCAGGAGCAGTTCTTC; CDR3 protein: CASSTYRDQEQFF
V gene: TRBV5-5; J gene: TRBJ1-1; clone size: .; D gene: .; CDR3 DNA: TGTGCCAGCAGCCTCCGACAGAAGAACACTGAAGCTTTCTTT; CDR3 protein: CASSLRQKNTEAFF
V gene: TRBV2; J gene: TRBJ1-1; clone size: once; D gene: .; CDR3 DNA: TGTGCCAGCAGCCAATCTACAGGGCGGAACACTGAAGCTTTCTTT; CDR3 protein: CASSQSTGRNTEAFF
V gene: TRBV28; J gene: TRBJ2-1; clone size: many; D gene: .; CDR3 DNA: TGTGCCAGCAGAACGGGACAACTCAATGAGCAGTTCTTC; CDR3 protein: CASRTGQLNEQFF
V gene: TRBV11-2; J gene: TRBJ1-1; clone size: many; D gene: .; CDR3 DNA: TGTGCCAGCAGCCACGCAGGGCCTGAAGCTTTCTTT; CDR3 protein: CASSHAGPEAFF
V gene: TRBV7-8; J gene: TRBJ2-5; clone size: many; D gene: TRBD1; CDR3 DNA: TGTGCCAGCAGCTTACCGGGGACAGCTGAAGAGACCCAGTACTTC; CDR3 protein: CASSLPGTAEETQYF
V gene: TRBV7-2; J gene: TRBJ2-5; clone size: many; D gene: .; CDR3 DNA: TGTGCCAGCAGCCTGTCGGTGGGGGAGACCCAGTACTTC; CDR3 protein: CASSLSVGETQYF
V gene: TRBV5-1; J gene: TRBJ2-7; clone size: few; D gene: .; CDR3 DNA: TGCGCCAGCAGCTTCGGAGACAGCACCTACGAGCAGTACTTC; CDR3 protein: CASSFGDSTYEQYF
V gene: TRBV7-2; J gene: TRBJ1-3; clone size: many; D gene: .; CDR3 DNA: TGTGCCAGCAGCTTATCCGGCAGGACCTCTGGAAACACCATATATTTT; CDR3 protein: CASSLSGRTSGNTIYF
V gene: TRBV14; J gene: TRBJ1-4; clone size: few; D gene: .; CDR3 DNA: TGTGCCAGCAGCCAGAAGGGGCTACCCAATAGGGGGAATGAAAAACTGTTTTTT; CDR3 protein: CASSQKGLPNRGNEKLFF
V gene: TRBV7-2; J gene: TRBJ1-1; clone size: many; D gene: TRBD1; CDR3 DNA: TGTGCCAGCAGCTGGGGACAGGGAGGCACTGAAGCTTTCTTT; CDR3 protein: CASSWGQGGTEAFF
V gene: TRBV28; J gene: TRBJ1-6; clone size: many; D gene: .; CDR3 DNA: TGTGCCAGCAGTTTAGACGGTCCGAGTTCACCCCTCCACTTT; CDR3 protein: CASSLDGPSSPLHF
V gene: TRBV4-1; J gene: TRBJ1-5; clone size: many; D gene: .; CDR3 DNA: TGCGCCAGCAGCCAAGAACAGATCGGGGTCGGACAGCCCCAGCATTTT; CDR3 protein: CASSQEQIGVGQPQHF
V gene: TRBV5-1; J gene: TRBJ2-2; clone size: few; D gene: .; CDR3 DNA: TGCGCCAGCAGCTTGGGGGCCCCGAACACCGGGGAGCTGTTTTTT; CDR3 protein: CASSLGAPNTGELFF